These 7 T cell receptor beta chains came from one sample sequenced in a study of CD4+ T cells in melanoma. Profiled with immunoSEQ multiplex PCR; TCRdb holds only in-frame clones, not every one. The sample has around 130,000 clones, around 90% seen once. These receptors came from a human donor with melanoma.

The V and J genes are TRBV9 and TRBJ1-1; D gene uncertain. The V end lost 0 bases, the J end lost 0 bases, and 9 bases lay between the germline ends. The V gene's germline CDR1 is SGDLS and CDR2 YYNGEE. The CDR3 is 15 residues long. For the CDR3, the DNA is TGTGCCAGCAGCGTAGCGGCGGGCCTGAACACTGAAGCTTTCTTT. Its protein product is CASSVAAGLNTEAFF.

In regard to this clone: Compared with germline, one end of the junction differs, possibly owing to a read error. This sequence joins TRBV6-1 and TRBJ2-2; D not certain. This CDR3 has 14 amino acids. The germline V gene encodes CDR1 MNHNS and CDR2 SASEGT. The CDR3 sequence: CASSESFNNGELFF. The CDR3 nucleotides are TGTGCCAGCAGTGAATCTTTTAACAACGGGGAGCTGTTTTTT.

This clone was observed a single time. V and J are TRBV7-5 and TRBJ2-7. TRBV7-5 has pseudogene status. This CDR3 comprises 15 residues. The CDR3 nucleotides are TGTGCCAGAAGCTTGGGACCTTCGGTGTCCTACGAGCAGTACTTC. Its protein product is CARSLGPSVSYEQYF.

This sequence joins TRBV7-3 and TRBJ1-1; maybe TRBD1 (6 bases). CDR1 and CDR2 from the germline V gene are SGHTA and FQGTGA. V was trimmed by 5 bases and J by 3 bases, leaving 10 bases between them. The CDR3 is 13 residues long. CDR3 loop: CASSAQGYTEAFF. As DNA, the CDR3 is TGTGCCAGCAGCGCCCAGGGGTACACTGAAGCTTTCTTT.

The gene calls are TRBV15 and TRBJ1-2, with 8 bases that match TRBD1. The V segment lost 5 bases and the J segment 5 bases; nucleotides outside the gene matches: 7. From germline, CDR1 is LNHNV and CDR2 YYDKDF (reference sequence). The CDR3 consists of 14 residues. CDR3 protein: CATSPDRGGYGYTF. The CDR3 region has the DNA TGTGCCACCAGCCCTGACAGGGGAGGGTATGGCTACACCTTC.

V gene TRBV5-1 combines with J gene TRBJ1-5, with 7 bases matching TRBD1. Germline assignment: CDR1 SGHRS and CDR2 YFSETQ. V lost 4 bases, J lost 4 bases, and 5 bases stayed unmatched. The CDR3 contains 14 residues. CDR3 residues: CASSEGQPNQPQHF. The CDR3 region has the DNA TGCGCCAGCAGCGAGGGACAGCCGAATCAGCCCCAGCATTTT.

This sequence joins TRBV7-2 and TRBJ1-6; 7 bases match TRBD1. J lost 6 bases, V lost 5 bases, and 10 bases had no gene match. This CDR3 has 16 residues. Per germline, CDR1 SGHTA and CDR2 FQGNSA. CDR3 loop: CASSRDSNRGNSPLHF. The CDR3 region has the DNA TGTGCCAGCAGCCGAGACTCGAACAGGGGTAATTCACCCCTCCACTTT.